Sequencing of this TCR beta chain was carried out in a study of T cell responses to AZD1222 COVID-19 vaccine (dated by TCRdb to the early 2020s). Regarding the research as a whole: AZD1222 recipients whose second dose came at about 4 weeks and those whose second dose came at about 12 weeks were combined into one group, since spike-specific TCR depth and breadth did not differ between the two schedules. A total of approximately 240 trial participants underwent TCR sequencing, of whom about 210 had received two doses of AZD1222 and 26 had received two doses of the MenACWY control vaccine. Trial participants were enrolled into age subgroups of 18-55, 56-69 and 70-plus years, which contained about 150, 28 and 57 TCR-sequenced participants, respectively. Study-wide findings and limitations: Vaccine-associated CD4 TCRs spanned the whole spike protein, with dominant responses in regions 160-218 and 743-854. After two AZD1222 doses, spike-specific TCR breadth and depth were significantly higher than at day 0 and than in MenACWY recipients. Reportedly, almost half of the unique spike-specific TCRs recognized epitopes lying outside the regions that are mutated in the B.1.351 and B.1.1.7 variants. Because no day 14 peak-response samples were available, the repertoires could be characterized only after the peak T cell response. In the small 56-69-year group, the increase in depth fell short of significance, most likely because of low power. Participants were mostly white British and included more females than males, and it was suggested by the authors that clonal diversity may have been underestimated. Conclusions about previously exposed vaccinees were limited because only six or seven AZD1222 recipients were SARS-CoV-2 seropositive at baseline.

This clone appeared a single time. It lacks a known antigen. Per-base quality was not reported, and no clone a single base away is much larger than it. What this sample's time point label stands for: baseline before first vaccination. Samples from vaccinated people were obtained from the UK trials COV001 and COV002, which included a single-blind randomized controlled phase 2/3 trial of AZD1222 (ChAdOx1 nCoV-19) in healthy adults. For TCRbeta chain sequencing, PBMC samples from trial participants were taken at day 0 and at day 28 after the second dose. The CDR3 regions of human TCRbeta chains were analyzed by immunosequencing. Per the authors' processing: Repertoire TCRs were matched against a reference library of SARS-CoV-2-specific TCRs generated with the MIRA antigen-specificity platform. Breadth was defined as the fraction of unique TCRs that were SARS-CoV-2-associated. Depth was defined as the fraction of total T cells that were SARS-CoV-2-associated. Using the MIRA data, each spike-specific TCR was mapped to the spike region that the TCR reacts to and placed in a CD4 or CD8 class. Log10-transformed breadth and depth values were compared by one-way ANOVA with Sidak's multiple comparisons tests. In its TCRdb copy, this immuneACCESS table keeps in-frame sequences only and misses some clones. Where compared with another copy, unresolved V genes explain less than half of these, and the others have no known cause. V, J and clone size were drawn from that table, and D and trimming were deduced from the DNA. In this sample the table shows some 130,000 clones, approximately 90% of which occur a single time. The top ten hold about 22% of the sample.

The cysteine opens and the phenylalanine closes a CDR3 of 15 amino acids. Only the CDR3 portion is preserved as DNA: 45 bases, with reading frame beginning at the first base. From V the trimming removes 7 bases and from J it removes 4 bases, while the gene matches leave 10 bases of the junction unaccounted for. For CDR1 and CDR2, the germline V gene lists MNHEY and SVGAGI. This specimen consisted of peripheral blood, obtained on day 0 of AZD1222 vaccination. The chain is assembled from TRBV6-5 and TRBJ1-5, and TRBD1 matches 7 of the central bases. The sequence came from an adult in good health. The CDR3 protein: CASKEGAGNNQPQHF. The nucleotides are TGTGCCAGCAAGGAGGGGGCAGGAAATAATCAGCCCCAGCATTTT.